Listed below are T cell receptor beta chains from one sample, sequenced in a study of CD8 T cells in ankylosing spondylitis. TCRdb called the 5' RACE reads again in MiXCR, with one record for every CDR3 protein. The sample consists of 250,000 or so distinct CDR3 sequences, more than 9% of them appearing once. The specimen was blood, either unsorted or a sorted T cell fraction (not recorded which). These receptors were obtained from a male donor with ankylosing spondylitis or in good health (not recorded which). Each CDR3 is given with its conserved first and last residue. A D gene is named only where the DNA matches it firmly. Size tells how often a clone was seen (once, few, many) or the class of an expanded clone, and some rows leave it out.

TRBJ2-2 TRBV30 13 few NA TGTGCCTGGAGTGTGCAGGGAGCCGGGGAGCTGTTTTTT CAWSVQGAGELFF
TRBJ2-3 TRBV5-1 15 many NA TGCGCCAGCAGCTTGGAGGGATCGAGTTGGGATACGCAGTATTTT CASSLEGSSWDTQYF
TRBJ2-5 TRBV20-1 11 many NA TGCAGTGCTAGCAGCCAAGAGACCCAGTACTTC CSASSQETQYF
TRBJ2-3 TRBV7-2 14 NA NA TGTGCCAGCAGCTTAGGAGTTAGCAGAGATACGCAGTATTTT CASSLGVSRDTQYF
TRBJ2-3 TRBV7-2 13 many NA TGTGCCAGCAGTCCCCTTGTGGCGGGGCTGCAGTATTTT CASSPLVAGLQYF
TRBJ1-2 TRBV20-1 14 many TRBD1 TGCAGTGCGGGGGACAGTGGACCTAACTATGGCTACACCTTC CSAGDSGPNYGYTF
TRBJ2-7 TRBV6-2/TRBV6-3 13 many TRBD1 TGTGCCAGCAGGAAGGGACAGGGTAACGAGCAGTACTTC CASRKGQGNEQYF
TRBJ2-2 TRBV2 14 many TRBD2 TGTGCCACGGACCTAGCGGGGGGTCTGGGGGAGCTGTTTTTT CATDLAGGLGELFF
TRBJ1-4 TRBV10-3 16 few NA TGTGCCATCAGTGAGTCGAAGAGGGGCCAGGGTGAAAAACTGTTTTTT CAISESKRGQGEKLFF
TRBJ2-3 TRBV7-6 15 NA NA TGTGCCAGCAACTTAAATCCGGGGGCCACAGATACGCAGTATTTT CASNLNPGATDTQYF
TRBJ2-1 TRBV5-1 15 many NA TGCGCCAGCAGCCTGACGGATACCGCCTACAATGAGCAGTTCTTC CASSLTDTAYNEQFF
TRBJ2-1 TRBV20-1 14 many TRBD2 TGCAGTGCCTCACTAGCGTTACTATACAATGAGCAGTTCTTC CSASLALLYNEQFF
TRBJ2-5 TRBV11-2 14 many NA TGTGCCAGCAGCTTAGGCCCAGGGATGGAGACCCAGTACTTC CASSLGPGMETQYF
TRBJ2-7 TRBV5-4 15 few NA TGTGCCAGCAGCTTGGGTACAGGGTTCCGCTACGAGCAGTACTTC CASSLGTGFRYEQYF
TRBJ2-7 TRBV10-3 14 many NA TGTGCCGCTAGCCAGAGGGGGGACTCCTACGAGCAGTACTTC CAASQRGDSYEQYF